One and the same sample provided the 8 T cell receptor beta chains below, sequenced in a study of PD-1 blockade in classical Hodgkin lymphoma. Repertoires were generated with immunoSEQ multiplex PCR, while TCRdb's copy carries only in-frame clones and drops some. The repertoire has 20,000 to 25,000 clones, about 90% of them found once; the top ten carry more than 0.45%. Time point meaning: newly diagnosed, previously untreated cHL patient sample. Thawed PBMCs yielded CD4+ T cells through magnetic negative selection. Sequencing was done on a sample of CD4+ T cells from blood. The source is a human donor with classical Hodgkin lymphoma.

In its sample, this clone was seen once. The CDR3 DNA reads as TGTGCCAGCGCGGGGGGCACTGAAGCTTTCTTT. Amino acid sequence: CASAGGTEAFF. This chain joins TRBV18 and TRBJ1-1; a possible D gene is TRBD1 (5 bases). Trimming cost V 8 bases and J 4 bases, with 8 bases left between them. The CDR3 covers 11 residues. The germline CDR1 and CDR2 sequences are KGHSH and LQKENI.

The gene calls are TRBV5-1 and TRBJ1-1; D is perhaps TRBD1 (5 bases). The CDR3 is 13 amino acids. Germline CDR1 and CDR2: SGHRS and YFSETQ. Trimming shortened V by 0 bases and J by 10 bases, and 13 bases separated the two germline ends. The CDR3 spells CASSLEAGRTAFF. CDR3 DNA: TGCGCCAGCAGCTTGGAGGCAGGGCGAACAGCTTTCTTT.

Here the CDR3 reads CASSQTAAQRAGNTGELFF. As DNA, the CDR3 is TGCGCCAGCAGCCAGACCGCTGCTCAGCGGGCGGGTAACACCGGGGAGCTGTTTTTT. V gene TRBV4-1 combines with J gene TRBJ2-2; tentatively, D is TRBD2 (6 bases). Trimming shortened V by 3 bases and J by 2 bases, and 22 bases separated the two germline ends. This CDR3 contains 19 residues. Germline V CDR1 and CDR2: MGHRA, YSYEKL.

This sequence joins TRBV9 and TRBJ2-5; 8 bases are a match to TRBD2. The CDR3 covers 18 residues. Germline CDR1 and CDR2: SGDLS and YYNGEE. With 3 bases clipped from V and 5 bases from J, the junction kept 18 bases outside the gene matches. The chain's CDR3 is CASSAGGRSGGRGETQYF. The CDR3 DNA reads TGTGCCAGCAGCGCGGGAGGGCGGAGCGGGGGAAGAGGGGAGACCCAGTACTTC.

V and J are TRBV11-3 and TRBJ2-5, with D possibly TRBD2 on 6 matching bases. The CDR3 contains 15 residues. Trimming shortened V by 5 bases and J by 2 bases, and 15 bases separated the two germline ends. Germline CDR1 reads SGHNT; CDR2 reads YENEEA. CDR3 in DNA: TGTGCCAGCAGCCCAGGTGGTCGGGGGCAAGAGACCCAGTACTTC. Protein product: CASSPGGRGQETQYF.

This clone was recorded only once. V usage is TRBV30 and J usage is TRBJ1-6, with a weak D call TRBD1 (5 bases). Between the trimmed V and J ends, which lost 3 bases and 9 bases, there was a span of 15 bases. The CDR3 extends over 14 amino acids. Germline CDR1 is GTSNPN and CDR2 is SVGIG (reference sequence). CDR3 residues: CAWSDTRVVSPLHF. CDR3 sequence (DNA): TGTGCCTGGAGCGATACCAGGGTAGTTTCACCCCTCCACTTT.

This sequence joins TRBV11-2 and TRBJ2-6, with D unclear. V dropped 4 bases and J dropped 5 bases, with 9 bases sitting between them. Germline V gene sequence: CDR1 SGHAT, CDR2 FQNNGV. The CDR3 spans 14 residues. The CDR3 here is CASSSRHRANVLTF. The CDR3 DNA is TGTGCCAGCAGCTCAAGACATCGGGCCAACGTCCTGACTTTC.

This chain joins TRBV25-1 and TRBJ2-4; TRBD2 matches at 8 bases. J was trimmed by 4 bases and V by 4 bases; bases with no gene match: 9. Germline-derived CDR1 and CDR2 are MGHDK and SYGVNS. The CDR3 is 16 residues long. Written as DNA, the CDR3 is TGTGCCAGCAGTGCCGGGGGGGAATCAAGGAAAAACATTCAGTACTTC. Translated, it gives CASSAGGESRKNIQYF.